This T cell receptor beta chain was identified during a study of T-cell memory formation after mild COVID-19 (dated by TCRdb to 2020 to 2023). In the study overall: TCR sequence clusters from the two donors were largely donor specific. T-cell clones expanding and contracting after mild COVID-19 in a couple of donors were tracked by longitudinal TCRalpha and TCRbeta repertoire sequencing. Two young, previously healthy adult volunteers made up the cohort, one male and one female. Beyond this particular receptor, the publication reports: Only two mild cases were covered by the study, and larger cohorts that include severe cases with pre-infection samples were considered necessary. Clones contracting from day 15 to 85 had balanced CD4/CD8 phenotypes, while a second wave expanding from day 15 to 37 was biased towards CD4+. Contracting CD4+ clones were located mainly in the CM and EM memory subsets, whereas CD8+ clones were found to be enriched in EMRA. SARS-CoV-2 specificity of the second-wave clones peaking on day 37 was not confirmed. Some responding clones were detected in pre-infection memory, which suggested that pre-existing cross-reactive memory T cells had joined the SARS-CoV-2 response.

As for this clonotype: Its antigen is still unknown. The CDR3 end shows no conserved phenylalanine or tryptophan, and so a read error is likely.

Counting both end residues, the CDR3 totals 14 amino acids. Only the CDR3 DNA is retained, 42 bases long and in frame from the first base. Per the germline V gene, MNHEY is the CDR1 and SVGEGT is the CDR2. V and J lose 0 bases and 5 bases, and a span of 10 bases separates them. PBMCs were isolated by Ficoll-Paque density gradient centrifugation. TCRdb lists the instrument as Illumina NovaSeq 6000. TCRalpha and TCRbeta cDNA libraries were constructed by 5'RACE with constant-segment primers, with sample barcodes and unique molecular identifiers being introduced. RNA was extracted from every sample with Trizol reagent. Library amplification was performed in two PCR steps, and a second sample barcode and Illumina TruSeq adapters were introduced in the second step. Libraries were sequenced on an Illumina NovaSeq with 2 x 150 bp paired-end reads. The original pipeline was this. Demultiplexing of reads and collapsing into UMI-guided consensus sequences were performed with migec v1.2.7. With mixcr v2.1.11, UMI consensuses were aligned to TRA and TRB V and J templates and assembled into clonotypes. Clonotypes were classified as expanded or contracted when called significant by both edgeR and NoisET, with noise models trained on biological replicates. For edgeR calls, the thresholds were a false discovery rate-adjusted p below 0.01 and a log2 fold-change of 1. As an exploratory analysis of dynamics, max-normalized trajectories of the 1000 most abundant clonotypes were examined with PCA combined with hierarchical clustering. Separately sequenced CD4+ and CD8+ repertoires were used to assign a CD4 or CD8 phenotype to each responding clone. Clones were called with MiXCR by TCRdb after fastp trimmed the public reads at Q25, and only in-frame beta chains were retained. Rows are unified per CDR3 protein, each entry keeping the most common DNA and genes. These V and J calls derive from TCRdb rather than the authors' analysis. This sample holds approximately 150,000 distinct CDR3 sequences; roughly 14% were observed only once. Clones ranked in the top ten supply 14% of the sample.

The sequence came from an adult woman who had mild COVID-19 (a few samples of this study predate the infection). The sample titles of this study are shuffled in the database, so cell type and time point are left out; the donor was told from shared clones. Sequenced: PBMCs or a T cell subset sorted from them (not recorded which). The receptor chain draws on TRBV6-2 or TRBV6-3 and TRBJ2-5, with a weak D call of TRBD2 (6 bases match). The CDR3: CASSYSGSRETQYL. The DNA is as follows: TGTGCCAGCAGTTACTCCGGGAGTAGGGAGACCCAGTACTTA.